This section outlines one T cell receptor (beta chain) sequence together with its context. This sample was included in a study of T cells in Graves' hyperthyroidism and ophthalmopathy. There were TCR beta CDR3 regions amplified from RNA transcripts. The TCR CDR3 first-round RT-PCR relied on the HTBI primer set. From the multiplex PCR reads, TCRdb called clonotypes with MiXCR, one entry per CDR3 protein. The table includes hundreds of thousands of distinct CDR3 sequences, around a quarter detected once. Reasons for excluding patients were uncontrolled infection, other autoimmune disease, pregnancy or lactation. CDR1 and CDR2 from the germline V gene are MNHNS and SASEGT. The CDR3 is made up of 14 amino acids. The V and J ends lost 0 bases and 5 bases respectively, with 11 bases between them.

Sequences were obtained from blood. The rearrangement joins TRBV6-1 to TRBJ2-7, with D uncertain. The sequence came from a man in his forties with Graves' hyperthyroidism that later progressed to Graves' ophthalmopathy. CDR3 DNA: TGTGCCAGCAGTGAAGCAGGTGTTGGGGACGAGCAGTACTTC. Protein product: CASSEAGVGDEQYF.